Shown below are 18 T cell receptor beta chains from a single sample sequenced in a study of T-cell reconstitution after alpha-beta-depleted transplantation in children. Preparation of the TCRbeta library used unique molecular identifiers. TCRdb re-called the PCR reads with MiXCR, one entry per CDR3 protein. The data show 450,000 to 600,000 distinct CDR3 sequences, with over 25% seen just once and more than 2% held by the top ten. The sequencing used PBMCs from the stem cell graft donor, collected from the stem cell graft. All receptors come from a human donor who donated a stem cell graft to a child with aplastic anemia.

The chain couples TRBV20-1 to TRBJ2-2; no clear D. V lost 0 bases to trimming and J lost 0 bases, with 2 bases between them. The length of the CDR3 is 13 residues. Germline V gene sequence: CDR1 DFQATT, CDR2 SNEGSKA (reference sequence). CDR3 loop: CSARETNTGELFF. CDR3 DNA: TGCAGTGCTAGAGAAACGAACACCGGGGAGCTGTTTTTT.

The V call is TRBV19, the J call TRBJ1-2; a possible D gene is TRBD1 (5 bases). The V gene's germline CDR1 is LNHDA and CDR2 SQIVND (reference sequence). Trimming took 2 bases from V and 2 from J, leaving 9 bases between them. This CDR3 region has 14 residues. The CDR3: CASSIRGRNYGYTF. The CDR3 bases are TGTGCCAGTAGTATACGGGGACGGAACTATGGCTACACCTTC.

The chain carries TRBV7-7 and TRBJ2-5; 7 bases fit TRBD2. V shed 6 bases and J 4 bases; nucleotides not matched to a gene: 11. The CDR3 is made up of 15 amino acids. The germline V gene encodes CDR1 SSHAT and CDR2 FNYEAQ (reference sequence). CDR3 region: CASSDGGERGETQYF. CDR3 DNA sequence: TGTGCCAGCAGTGACGGGGGTGAGCGGGGAGAGACCCAGTACTTC. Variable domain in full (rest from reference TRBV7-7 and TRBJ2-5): GAGVSQSPRYKVTKRGQDVTLRCDPISSHATLYWYQQALGQGPEFLTYFNYEAQPDKSGLPSDRFSAERPEGSISTLTIQRTEQRDSAMYRCASSDGGERGETQYFGPGTRLLVL.

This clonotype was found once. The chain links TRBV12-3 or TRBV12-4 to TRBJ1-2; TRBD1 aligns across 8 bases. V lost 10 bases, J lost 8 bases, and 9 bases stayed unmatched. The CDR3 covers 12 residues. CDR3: CAIAEQGEGYTF. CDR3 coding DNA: TGTGCCATCGCGGAACAGGGGGAGGGCTACACCTTC.

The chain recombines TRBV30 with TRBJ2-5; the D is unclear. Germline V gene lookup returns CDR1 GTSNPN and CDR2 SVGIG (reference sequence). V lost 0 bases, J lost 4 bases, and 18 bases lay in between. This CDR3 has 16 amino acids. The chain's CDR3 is CAWSVGLVRAVETQYF. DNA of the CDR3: TGTGCCTGGAGTGTAGGATTGGTTAGAGCCGTAGAGACCCAGTACTTC.

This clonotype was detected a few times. The CDR3 nucleotides read TGTGCCAGCAGCCATGAGCGGGTCTCTGGAAACACCATATATTTT. Translation: CASSHERVSGNTIYF. The rearrangement joins TRBV6-1 to TRBJ1-3; D ambiguous. Germline V lookup: CDR1 MNHNS, CDR2 SASEGT. Trimming cost V 6 bases and J 0 bases, with 12 bases left between them. The CDR3 length is 15 residues.

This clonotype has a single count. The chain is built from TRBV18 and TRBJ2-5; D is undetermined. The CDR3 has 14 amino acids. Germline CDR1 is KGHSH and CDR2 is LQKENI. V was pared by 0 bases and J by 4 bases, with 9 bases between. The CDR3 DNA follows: TGTGCCAGCTCACCACCCTCAGGTCCAGAGACCCAGTACTTC. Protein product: CASSPPSGPETQYF.

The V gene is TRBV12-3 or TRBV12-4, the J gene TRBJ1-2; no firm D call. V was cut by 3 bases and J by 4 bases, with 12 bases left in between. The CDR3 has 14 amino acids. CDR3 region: CASSLRPLGYGYTF. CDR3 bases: TGTGCCAGCAGTTTGCGGCCGTTGGGCTATGGCTACACCTTC.

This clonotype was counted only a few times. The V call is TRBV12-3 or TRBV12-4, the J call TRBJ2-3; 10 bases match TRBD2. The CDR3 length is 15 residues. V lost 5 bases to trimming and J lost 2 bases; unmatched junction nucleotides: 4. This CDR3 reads CASSDSGRYTDTQYF. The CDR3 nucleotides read TGTGCCAGCAGTGATAGCGGGAGGTACACAGATACGCAGTATTTT.

The CDR3 nucleotides read TGCGCCAGCAGCTTGGAGGGGTTTAGCAATCAGCCCCAGCATTTT. Protein sequence: CASSLEGFSNQPQHF. The V gene is TRBV5-1, the J gene TRBJ1-5; TRBD1 might be the D (5 bases). Trimming shortened V by 0 bases and J by 0 bases, and 7 bases separated the two germline ends. The CDR3 has 15 amino acids. The germline CDR1 and CDR2 sequences are SGHRS and YFSETQ.

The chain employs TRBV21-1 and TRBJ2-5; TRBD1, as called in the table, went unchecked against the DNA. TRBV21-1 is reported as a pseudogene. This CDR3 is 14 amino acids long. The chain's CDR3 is CASSTIPIQETQYF. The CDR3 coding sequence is TGTGCCAGCAGCACGATCCCGATTCAAGAGACCCAGTACTTC.

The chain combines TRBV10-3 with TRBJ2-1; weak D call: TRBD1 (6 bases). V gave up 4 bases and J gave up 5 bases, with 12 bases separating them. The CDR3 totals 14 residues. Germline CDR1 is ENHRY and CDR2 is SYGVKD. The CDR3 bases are TGTGCCATCAGTGTAGGGGGAAGGGACAATGAGCAGTTCTTC. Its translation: CAISVGGRDNEQFF.

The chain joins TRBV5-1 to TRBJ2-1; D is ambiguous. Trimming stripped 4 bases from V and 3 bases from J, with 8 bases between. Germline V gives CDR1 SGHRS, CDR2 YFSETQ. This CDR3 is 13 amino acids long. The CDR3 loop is CASSPRLYNEQFF. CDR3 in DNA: TGCGCCAGCAGCCCCCGACTCTACAATGAGCAGTTCTTC. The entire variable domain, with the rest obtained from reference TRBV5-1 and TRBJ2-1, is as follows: KAGVTQTPRYLIKTRGQQVTLSCSPISGHRSVSWYQQTPGQGLQFLFEYFSETQRNKGNFPGRFSGRQFSNSRSEMNVSTLELGDSALYLCASSPRLYNEQFFGPGTRLTVL.

This CDR3 is CSARPQGEDTQYF. In DNA, the CDR3 is TGCAGTGCTAGGCCCCAGGGTGAAGATACGCAGTATTTT. This sequence joins TRBV20-1 and TRBJ2-3, with TRBD1 as a possible D gene (5 bases). Germline V lookup: CDR1 DFQATT, CDR2 SNEGSKA (reference sequence). The CDR3 runs to 13 residues. The V end was cut by 3 bases, the J end by 5 bases, with 12 bases between.

CDR3 sequence: CASSIRGLAVSYNEQFF. In DNA, the CDR3 is TGTGCCAGTAGTATTCGAGGACTAGCGGTCTCCTACAATGAGCAGTTCTTC. The chain is built from TRBV19 and TRBJ2-1, with 10 bases lining up with TRBD2. Per germline, CDR1 LNHDA and CDR2 SQIVND (reference sequence). The CDR3 consists of 17 residues. The ends lost 3 bases at V and 0 bases at J; junction bases unmatched: 5.

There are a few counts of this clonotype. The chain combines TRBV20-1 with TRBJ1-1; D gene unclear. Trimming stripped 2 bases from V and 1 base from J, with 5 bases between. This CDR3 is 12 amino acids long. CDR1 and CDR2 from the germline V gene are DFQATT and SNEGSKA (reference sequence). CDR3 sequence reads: CSARFRNTEAFF. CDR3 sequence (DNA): TGCAGTGCTAGATTCAGGAACACTGAAGCTTTCTTT.

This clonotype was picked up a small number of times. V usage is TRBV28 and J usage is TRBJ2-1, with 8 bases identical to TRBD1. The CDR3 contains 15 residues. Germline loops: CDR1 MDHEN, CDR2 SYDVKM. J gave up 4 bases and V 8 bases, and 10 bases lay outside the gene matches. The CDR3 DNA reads TGTGCCAGCGGCTACAGGGGACAGGCTTACAATGAGCAGTTCTTC. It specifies CASGYRGQAYNEQFF.

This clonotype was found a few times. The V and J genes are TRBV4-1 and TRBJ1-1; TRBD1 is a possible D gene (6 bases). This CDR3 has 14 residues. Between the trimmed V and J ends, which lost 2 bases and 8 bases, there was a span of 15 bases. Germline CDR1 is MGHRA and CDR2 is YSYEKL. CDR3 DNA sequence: TGCGCCAGCAGCCAACCTACAGGGCCCGGGGAAGCTTTCTTT. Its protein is CASSQPTGPGEAFF.